Below, 30 T cell receptor beta chains from the same sample are listed, as sequenced in a study of cytomegalovirus exposure and HLA in healthy donors. It was with 60 Vbeta and 13 Jbeta primers that the PCR ran. Here immunoSEQ multiplex PCR was the method, and the copy in TCRdb shows in-frame clones only, minus some. The data contain 100,000 to 150,000 clones, just under 85% of them singletons. The sample was PBMCs. The source of these receptors is a boy between 2 and 15 years old in good health and CMV-seronegative.

The rearrangement uses TRBV7-8 and TRBJ2-4; D uncertain. Trimming stripped 5 bases from V and 2 bases from J, with 19 bases between. Germline V gene sequence: CDR1 SGHVS, CDR2 FQNEAQ. CDR3 size: 17 residues. The CDR3 sequence is CASSPTVAVITKNIQYF. CDR3 nucleotide sequence: TGTGCCAGCAGCCCAACCGTGGCGGTCATCACCAAAAACATTCAGTACTTC.

This clone was recorded a few times. The rearrangement uses TRBV6-1 and TRBJ1-6; weak D call: TRBD1 (5 bases). V was pared by 5 bases and J by 9 bases, with 17 bases between. This CDR3 spans 15 amino acids. The germline gives CDR1 MNHNS, CDR2 SASEGT. Here the CDR3 reads CASSSPLGGGSPLHF. Here the CDR3 DNA reads TGTGCCAGCAGTTCCCCCCTCGGGGGAGGTTCACCCCTCCACTTT.

The chain employs TRBV6-1 and TRBJ2-3; TRBD2 is a possible D gene (5 bases). The CDR3 loop spans 15 amino acids. V was shortened by 2 bases and J by 0 bases, with 9 bases between the two germline ends. Germline CDR1 reads MNHNS; CDR2 reads SASEGT. CDR3 nucleotides: TGTGCCAGCAGTGAACTGAGGGCTAGCACAGATACGCAGTATTTT. Its protein is CASSELRASTDTQYF.

The chain links TRBV28 to TRBJ1-5; 11 nucleotides align to TRBD1. Germline-derived CDR1 and CDR2 are MDHEN and SYDVKM. The CDR3 is 16 residues long. Losses at the gene ends were 6 bases for V and 7 bases for J; bases not matched to a gene: 11. The CDR3 sequence: CASSPIRTGGGQPQHF. CDR3 in DNA: TGTGCCAGCAGCCCAATTCGGACAGGGGGCGGACAGCCCCAGCATTTT.

The gene calls are TRBV19 and TRBJ2-1; 11 bases are shared with TRBD2. V dropped 5 bases and J dropped 7; count of bases not matched to a gene: 13. The CDR3 consists of 17 residues. Germline lookup yields CDR1 LNHDA and CDR2 SQIVND (reference sequence). This chain's CDR3 is CASSLREGLADFNEQFF. CDR3 sequence (DNA): TGTGCCAGTAGTTTACGAGAGGGACTAGCGGACTTTAATGAGCAGTTCTTC.

The chain employs TRBV2 and TRBJ1-5, with unresolved D. The CDR3 length is 14 residues. Germline V gene sequence: CDR1 SNHLY, CDR2 FYNNEI. Trimming removed 6 bases from V and 4 bases from J, with 13 bases in between. Here the CDR3 reads CASRAGMANQPQHF. CDR3 bases: TGTGCCAGCAGGGCGGGGATGGCGAATCAGCCCCAGCATTTT.

V usage is TRBV7-9 and J usage is TRBJ1-1; possible D gene TRBD1, 6 bases. The CDR3 has 16 residues. V lost 4 bases and J lost 2, with 17 bases in between. CDR1 is SEHNR and CDR2 is FQNEAQ in the germline V gene (reference sequence). Here the CDR3 reads CASSSMGRGANTEAFF. CDR3 nucleotides: TGTGCCAGCAGCTCAATGGGGCGGGGGGCAAACACTGAAGCTTTCTTT.

This rearrangement joins TRBV5-6 to TRBJ2-2, with TRBD2 identical over 8 bases. This CDR3 is 15 amino acids long. The J segment lost 5 bases and the V segment lost 4 bases, leaving 7 bases of the junction unmatched. CDR1 and CDR2 from the germline V gene are SGHDT and YYEEEE. CDR3 sequence reads: CASSIRGGHTGELFF. DNA for the CDR3: TGTGCCAGCAGCATCCGGGGGGGGCATACCGGGGAGCTGTTTTTT.

The rearrangement joins TRBV21-1 to TRBJ2-7; the table gives TRBD1 as D, unverified against the DNA. TRBV21-1 is described as a pseudogene. The CDR3 is made up of 15 amino acids. The CDR3 bases are TGTGCCAGCAAGCGGACAGGGGCCAGCCCCGGGGAGCAGTACGTC. Translated, it gives CASKRTGASPGEQYV.

The chain joins TRBV5-6 to TRBJ1-1, with 11 bases lining up with TRBD1. Trimming cost V 4 bases and J 5 bases; bases outside gene matches: 4. The CDR3 spans 14 residues. Germline CDR1 reads SGHDT; CDR2 reads YYEEEE. CDR3 region: CASSLGQGGTEAFF. The CDR3 nucleotides are TGTGCCAGCAGCCTGGGACAGGGGGGGACTGAAGCTTTCTTT.

The chain links TRBV4-3 to TRBJ2-2; TRBD2 might be the D (6 bases). CDR1 and CDR2 from the germline V gene are LGHNA and YSLEER. Trimming took off 1 base at V and 5 bases at J, with 11 bases between the two ends. The CDR3 has 15 residues. CDR3 nucleotides: TGCGCCAGCAGCCAAGGCCTAGCGCGAACCGGGGAGCTGTTTTTT. It encodes CASSQGLARTGELFF.

The rearrangement uses TRBV28 and TRBJ1-3; D gene ambiguous. Trimming left V 6 bases short and J 1 base short, with 16 bases between. This CDR3 has 16 amino acids. Germline CDR1 is MDHEN and CDR2 is SYDVKM. CDR3 DNA: TGTGCCAGCAGCAAAATCAACATAATTTCTGGAAACACCATATATTTT. It is translated as CASSKINIISGNTIYF.

The chain combines TRBV9 with TRBJ2-1, with 7 bases identical to TRBD2. Unmatched junction bases numbered 3, after V lost 2 bases and J lost 10 bases. The germline V gene has CDR1 SGDLS and CDR2 YYNGEE. This CDR3 contains 12 residues. This chain's CDR3 is CASSVGREEQFF. The CDR3 nucleotides read TGTGCCAGCAGCGTGGGGCGGGAGGAGCAGTTCTTC.

For the CDR3, the DNA is TGTGCCAGCTCACCTTTGGGACTAGCGGGAGTTGGCTCCAACACCGGGGAGCTGTTTTTT. Encoded protein: CASSPLGLAGVGSNTGELFF. The chain has TRBV18 and TRBJ2-2; 14 positions agree with TRBD2. The CDR3 is made up of 20 amino acids. V dropped 3 bases and J dropped 2; count of bases not matched to a gene: 11. CDR1 KGHSH and CDR2 LQKENI come from the germline V gene.

Here the CDR3 reads CASSARGITGELFF. The CDR3 DNA reads TGTGCCAGCAGTGCCCGCGGGATCACCGGGGAGCTGTTTTTT. The V gene is TRBV6-4, the J gene TRBJ2-2; maybe TRBD2 (6 bases). V was cut by 4 bases and J by 4 bases, with 10 bases left in between. The germline gives CDR1 MRHNA, CDR2 SNTAGT. This CDR3 has 14 amino acids.

The CDR3, as DNA: TGTGCCAGCAGCTGGGGACTTCTCAACACCGGGGAGCTGTTTTTT. It encodes CASSWGLLNTGELFF. The gene calls are TRBV7-8 and TRBJ2-2; D possibly corresponds to TRBD2 (6 bases). The CDR3 is made up of 15 amino acids. Deletions cut 4 bases from V and 2 bases from J, with 11 bases between. The germline gives CDR1 SGHVS, CDR2 FQNEAQ.

This chain joins TRBV19 and TRBJ2-3, with 10 bases that match TRBD2. V lost 3 bases, J lost 2 bases, and 2 bases stayed unmatched. This CDR3 spans 15 amino acids. CDR1 and CDR2 from the germline V gene are LNHDA and SQIVND (reference sequence). CDR3 coding DNA: TGTGCCAGTAGTATTAGCGGGGGGCACACAGATACGCAGTATTTT. It yields the protein CASSISGGHTDTQYF.

This clone was observed a single time. The chain is built from TRBV19 and TRBJ2-1; 10 bases line up with TRBD1. The CDR3 has 16 amino acids. The germline CDR1 and CDR2 sequences are LNHDA and SQIVND (reference sequence). V shed 7 bases, J shed 2 bases, and the junction held 8 bases outside the gene matches. As DNA, the CDR3 is TGTGCCAGTACTTCGCCGGGACAGGGGACCTACAATGAGCAGTTCTTC. This gives the protein CASTSPGQGTYNEQFF.

This clone was observed once. V gene TRBV29-1 combines with J gene TRBJ2-1, with TRBD1 matching 8 bases. Germline values: CDR1 SQVTM, CDR2 ANQGSEA. This CDR3 region has 13 residues. The CDR3 is CSLGDRRGNEQFF. CDR3 bases: TGCAGTCTAGGGGACAGGCGGGGCAATGAGCAGTTCTTC.

The genes are TRBV27 and TRBJ2-1; D is possibly TRBD1 (5 bases). The germline V gene has CDR1 MNHEY and CDR2 SMNVEV (reference sequence). The CDR3 is 15 amino acids. Trimming took 3 bases from V and 3 from J, leaving 12 bases between them. The CDR3 DNA sequence: TGTGCCAGCAGTTTTGGGGCAGAAATCTACAATGAGCAGTTCTTC. Protein: CASSFGAEIYNEQFF.

The V gene is TRBV27, the J gene TRBJ2-1, with 11 bases aligning to TRBD2. The germline gives CDR1 MNHEY, CDR2 SMNVEV (reference sequence). The CDR3 extends over 14 amino acids. With 6 bases clipped from V and 5 bases from J, the junction kept 3 bases outside the gene matches. The CDR3 loop is CASRLAGDNNEQFF. Written as DNA, the CDR3 is TGTGCCAGCAGACTAGCGGGAGATAACAATGAGCAGTTCTTC.

This clone was seen just once. V usage is TRBV30 and J usage is TRBJ1-5, with a weak D call TRBD1 (5 bases). Trimming left V 3 bases short and J 0 bases short, with 12 bases between. The CDR3 has 15 amino acids. Per germline, CDR1 GTSNPN and CDR2 SVGIG (reference sequence). DNA for the CDR3: TGTGCCTGGAGGACAGTCCATAATAGCAATCAGCCCCAGCATTTT. This gives the protein CAWRTVHNSNQPQHF.

V usage is TRBV7-9 and J usage is TRBJ1-2; 8 bases agree with TRBD1. Germline assignment: CDR1 SEHNR and CDR2 FQNEAQ (reference sequence). This CDR3 region has 14 residues. The J segment lost 7 bases and the V segment lost 5 bases, leaving 9 bases of the junction unmatched. The chain's CDR3 is CASSPVTGASGYTF. The DNA for the CDR3 is TGTGCCAGCAGCCCAGTGACAGGGGCGAGTGGCTACACCTTC.

V and J are TRBV14 and TRBJ1-1, with TRBD1 as a possible D gene (6 bases). V gave up 4 bases and J gave up 1 base, with 13 bases separating them. CDR1 is SGHDN and CDR2 is FVKESK in the germline V gene. The CDR3 runs to 15 residues. CDR3 DNA sequence: TGTGCCAGCAGCCCGGACAGAGGACCGAACACTGAAGCTTTCTTT. It is translated as CASSPDRGPNTEAFF.

This rearrangement joins TRBV7-3 to TRBJ1-2, with D perhaps matching TRBD1 (5 bases). V gave up 5 bases and J gave up 6 bases, with 13 bases separating them. CDR1 SGHTA and CDR2 FQGTGA come from the germline V gene. This CDR3 is 13 amino acids long. The CDR3 DNA is TGTGCCAGCAGCATGACGGGGGGGGATGGCTACACCTTC. Translated: CASSMTGGDGYTF.

The V and J genes are TRBV5-6 and TRBJ1-1; 9 bases align to TRBD1. Germline loops: CDR1 SGHDT, CDR2 YYEEEE. The V segment lost 4 bases and the J segment 10 bases; nucleotides outside the gene matches: 8. CDR3 length equals 13 residues. Here the CDR3 DNA reads TGTGCCAGCAGCCTGGACAGGGGTGGTAGAGCTTTCTTT. It translates to CASSLDRGGRAFF.

This rearrangement joins TRBV27 to TRBJ2-1, with D maybe TRBD1 (6 bases). The CDR3 spans 13 residues. The germline V and J ends were trimmed by 3 bases and 12 bases, with 15 bases remaining between them. Germline assignment: CDR1 MNHEY and CDR2 SMNVEV (reference sequence). Here the CDR3 DNA reads TGTGCCAGCAGTTTTCTATTGGAAGGGGGGCAGTTCTTC. Amino acids: CASSFLLEGGQFF.

The J gene is TRBJ2-7, the V gene TRBV4-3; possible D gene TRBD1, 6 bases. This CDR3 has 15 amino acids. Germline loops: CDR1 LGHNA, CDR2 YSLEER. Between the trimmed V and J ends, which lost 0 bases and 3 bases, there was a span of 12 bases. CDR3 sequence (DNA): TGCGCCAGCAGCCAAGAGGCGGACAGAGACTACGAGCAGTACTTC. Encoded protein: CASSQEADRDYEQYF.

In its sample, this clone was seen once. The chain recombines TRBV5-6 with TRBJ1-5, with a weak D call TRBD1 (6 bases). With 1 base removed from V and 0 bases from J, the gap between germline ends came to 14 bases. The CDR3 runs 17 residues. Per germline, CDR1 SGHDT and CDR2 YYEEEE. Written as DNA, the CDR3 is TGTGCCAGCAGCTTGTGGTGGGACATTCATAGCAATCAGCCCCAGCATTTT. This codes for CASSLWWDIHSNQPQHF.

The gene calls are TRBV4-1 and TRBJ2-1; D is uncertain. The CDR3 runs to 14 residues. Germline CDR1 reads MGHRA; CDR2 reads YSYEKL. Trimming shortened V by 4 bases and J by 0 bases, and 7 bases separated the two germline ends. The CDR3 DNA reads TGCGCCAGCAGCCGATTGAGCTCCTACAATGAGCAGTTCTTC. Its translation is CASSRLSSYNEQFF.